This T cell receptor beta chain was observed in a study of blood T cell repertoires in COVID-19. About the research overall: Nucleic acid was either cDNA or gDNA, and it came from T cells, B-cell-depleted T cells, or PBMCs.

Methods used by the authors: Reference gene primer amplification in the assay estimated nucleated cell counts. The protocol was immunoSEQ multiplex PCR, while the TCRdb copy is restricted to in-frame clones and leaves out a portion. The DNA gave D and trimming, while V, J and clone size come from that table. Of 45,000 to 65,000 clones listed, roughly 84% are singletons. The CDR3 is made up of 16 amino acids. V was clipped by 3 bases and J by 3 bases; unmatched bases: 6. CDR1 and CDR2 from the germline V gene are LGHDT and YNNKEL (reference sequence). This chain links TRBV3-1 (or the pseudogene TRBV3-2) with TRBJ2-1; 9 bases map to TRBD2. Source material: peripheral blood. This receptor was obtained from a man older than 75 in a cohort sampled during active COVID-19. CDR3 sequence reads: CASSQSAGGVYNEQFF. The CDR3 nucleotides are TGTGCCAGCAGCCAGTCAGCGGGGGGCGTCTACAATGAGCAGTTCTTC.